Detailed here is one T cell receptor (beta chain). Its target is not known. Peptide-pool stimulation followed by sequencing identified expanded antigen-specific CD4+ clonotypes in the ViraFEST assay. Culture proceeded for nine to eleven days, and CD4+ T cells were then isolated. SARS-CoV-2 infection was confirmed by PCR in the person between March and December 2020. IL-2 at approximately 9.7 IU/ml and peptides at 10 ug/ml were added to cultured PBMC, approximately 2.2 million per well. On both days 3 and 7, half of the culture medium was replaced with IL-2 medium. The source of the sample is a study of vaccination effects on CD4 cells after COVID-19. At the level of the study: Two recovered convalescent patients were sampled 16 days and one week pre-vaccination.

Study observations and caveats: Marked clonal contraction was seen in infection- and vaccine-induced clones late after vaccination.

Assay used: immunoSEQ multiplex PCR; TCRdb lists only in-frame clones, some missing. The sample records about 45,000 clones, 65% to 70% being singletons. Germline values: CDR1 LNHDA, CDR2 SQIVND (reference sequence). The CDR3 extends over 13 amino acids. The V end lost 2 bases, the J end lost 3 bases, and 7 bases lay between the germline ends. The clonotype comes from a human donor who had a prior SARS-CoV-2 infection. This material consisted of CD4+ T cells from PBMCs cultured with a peptide pool, taken before COVID-19 vaccination. The chain has TRBV19 and TRBJ1-2, with a possible D match to TRBD1 (5 bases). The CDR3 nucleotides read TGTGCCAGTAGTATAACGGGGGACTATGGCTACACCTTC. Amino acid sequence: CASSITGDYGYTF.